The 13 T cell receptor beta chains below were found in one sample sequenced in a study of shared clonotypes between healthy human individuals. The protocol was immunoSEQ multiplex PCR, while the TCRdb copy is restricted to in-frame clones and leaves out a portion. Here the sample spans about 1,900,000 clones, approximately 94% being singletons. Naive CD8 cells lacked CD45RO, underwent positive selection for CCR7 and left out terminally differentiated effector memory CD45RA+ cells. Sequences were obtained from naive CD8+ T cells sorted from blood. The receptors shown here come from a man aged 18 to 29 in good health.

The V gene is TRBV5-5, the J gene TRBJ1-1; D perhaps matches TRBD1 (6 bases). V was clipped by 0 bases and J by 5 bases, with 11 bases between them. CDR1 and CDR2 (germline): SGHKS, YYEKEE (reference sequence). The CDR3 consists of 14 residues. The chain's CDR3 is CASSLDQGLTEAFF. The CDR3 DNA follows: TGTGCCAGCAGCTTGGACCAGGGGTTAACTGAAGCTTTCTTT.

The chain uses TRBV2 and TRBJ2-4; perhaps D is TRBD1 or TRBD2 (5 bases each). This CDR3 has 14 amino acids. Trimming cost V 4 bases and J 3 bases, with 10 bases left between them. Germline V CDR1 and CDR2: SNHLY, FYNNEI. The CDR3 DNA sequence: TGTGCCAGCAGTGGGGGGTTGAACAAAAACATTCAGTACTTC. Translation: CASSGGLNKNIQYF. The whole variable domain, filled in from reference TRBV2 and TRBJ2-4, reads EPEVTQTPSHQVTQMGQEVILRCVPISNHLYFYWYRQILGQKVEFLVSFYNNEISEKSEIFDDQFSVERPDGSNFTLKIRSTKLEDSAMYFCASSGGLNKNIQYFGAGTRLSVL.

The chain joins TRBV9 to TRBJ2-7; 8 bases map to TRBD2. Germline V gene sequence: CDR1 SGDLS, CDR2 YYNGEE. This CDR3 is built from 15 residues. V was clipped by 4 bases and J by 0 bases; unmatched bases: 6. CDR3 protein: CASSQTSASSYEQYF. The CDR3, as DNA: TGTGCCAGCAGCCAGACTAGCGCGAGCTCCTACGAGCAGTACTTC.

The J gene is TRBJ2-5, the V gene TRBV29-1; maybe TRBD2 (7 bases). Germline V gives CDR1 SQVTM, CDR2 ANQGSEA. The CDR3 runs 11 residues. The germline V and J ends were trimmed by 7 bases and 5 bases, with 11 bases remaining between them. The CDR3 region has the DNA TGCAGCGGAGAGGGGGGGGAGACCCAGTACTTC. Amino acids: CSGEGGETQYF.

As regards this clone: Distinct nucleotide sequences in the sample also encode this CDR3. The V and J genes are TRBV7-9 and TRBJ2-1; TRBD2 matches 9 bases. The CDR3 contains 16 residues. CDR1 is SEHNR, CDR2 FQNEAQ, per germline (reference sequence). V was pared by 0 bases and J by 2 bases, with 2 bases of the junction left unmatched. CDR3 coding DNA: TGTGCCAGCAGCTTAGCCCTAGCGGGACCCTACAATGAGCAGTTCTTC. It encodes CASSLALAGPYNEQFF. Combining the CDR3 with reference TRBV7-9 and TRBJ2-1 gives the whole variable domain DTGVSQNPRHKITKRGQNVTFRCDPISEHNRLYWYRQTLGQGPEFLTYFQNEAQLEKSRLLSDRFSAERPKGSFSTLEIQRTEQGDSAMYLCASSLALAGPYNEQFFGPGTRLTVL.

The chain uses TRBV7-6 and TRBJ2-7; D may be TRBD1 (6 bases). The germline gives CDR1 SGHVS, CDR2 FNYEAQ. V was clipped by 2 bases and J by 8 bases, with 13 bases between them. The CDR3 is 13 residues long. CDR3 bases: TGTGCCAGCAGCTTACCGGCAGGGGTACAGCAGTACTTC. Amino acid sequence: CASSLPAGVQQYF.

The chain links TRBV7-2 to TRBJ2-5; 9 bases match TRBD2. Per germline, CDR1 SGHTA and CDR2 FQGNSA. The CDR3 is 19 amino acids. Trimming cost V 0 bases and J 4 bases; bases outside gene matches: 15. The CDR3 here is CASSLADLLAGREGETQYF. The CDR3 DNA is TGTGCCAGCAGCTTAGCCGACCTCCTAGCGGGAAGGGAAGGAGAGACCCAGTACTTC.

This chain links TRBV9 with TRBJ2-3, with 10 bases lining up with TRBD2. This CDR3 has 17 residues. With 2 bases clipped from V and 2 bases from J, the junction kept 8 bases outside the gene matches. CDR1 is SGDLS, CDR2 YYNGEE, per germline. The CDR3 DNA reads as TGTGCCAGCAGCGTGAGGACTAGCGGATTTCCCACAGATACGCAGTATTTT. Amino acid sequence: CASSVRTSGFPTDTQYF.

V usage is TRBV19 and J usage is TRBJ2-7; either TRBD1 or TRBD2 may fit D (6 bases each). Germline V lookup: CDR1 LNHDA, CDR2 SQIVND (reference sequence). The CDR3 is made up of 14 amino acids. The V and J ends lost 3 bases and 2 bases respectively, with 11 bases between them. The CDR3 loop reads CASSITGDTYEQYF. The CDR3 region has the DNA TGTGCCAGTAGTATTACGGGGGACACCTACGAGCAGTACTTC. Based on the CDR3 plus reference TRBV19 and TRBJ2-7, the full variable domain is DGGITQSPKYLFRKEGQNVTLSCEQNLNHDAMYWYRQDPGQGLRLIYYSQIVNDFQKGDIAEGYSVSREKKESFPLTVTSAQKNPTAFYLCASSITGDTYEQYFGPGTRLTVT.

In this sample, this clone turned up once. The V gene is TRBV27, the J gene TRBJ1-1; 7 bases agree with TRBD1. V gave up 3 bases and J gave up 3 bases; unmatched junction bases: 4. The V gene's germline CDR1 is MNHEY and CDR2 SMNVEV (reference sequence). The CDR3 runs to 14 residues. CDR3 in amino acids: CASSFTGVDTEAFF. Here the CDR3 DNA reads TGTGCCAGCAGTTTTACAGGGGTGGACACTGAAGCTTTCTTT.

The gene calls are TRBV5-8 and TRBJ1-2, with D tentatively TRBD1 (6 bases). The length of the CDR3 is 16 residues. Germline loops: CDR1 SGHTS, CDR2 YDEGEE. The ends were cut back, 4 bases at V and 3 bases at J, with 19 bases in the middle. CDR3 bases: TGTGCCAGCAGCACGGGGACAACTCCCGCGGACTATGGCTACACCTTC. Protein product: CASSTGTTPADYGYTF. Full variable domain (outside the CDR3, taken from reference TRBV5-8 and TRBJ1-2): EAGVTQSPTHLIKTRGQQATLRCSPISGHTSVYWYQQALGLGLQFLLWYDEGEERNRGNFPPRFSGRQFPNYSSELNVNALELEDSALYLCASSTGTTPADYGYTFGSGTRLTVV.

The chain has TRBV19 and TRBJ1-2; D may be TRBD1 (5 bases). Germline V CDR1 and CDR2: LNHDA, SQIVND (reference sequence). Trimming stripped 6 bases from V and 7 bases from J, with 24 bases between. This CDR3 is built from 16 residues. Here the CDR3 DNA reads TGTGCCAGTAGCAACCCCCGGGAAGGGGACGGGTTTGGCTACACCTTC. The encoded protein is CASSNPREGDGFGYTF. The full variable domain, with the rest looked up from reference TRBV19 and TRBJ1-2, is DGGITQSPKYLFRKEGQNVTLSCEQNLNHDAMYWYRQDPGQGLRLIYYSQIVNDFQKGDIAEGYSVSREKKESFPLTVTSAQKNPTAFYLCASSNPREGDGFGYTFGSGTRLTVV.

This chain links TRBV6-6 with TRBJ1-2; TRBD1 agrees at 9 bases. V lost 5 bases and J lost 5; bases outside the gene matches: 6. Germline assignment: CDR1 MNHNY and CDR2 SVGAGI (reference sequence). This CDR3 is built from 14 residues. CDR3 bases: TGTGCCAGCAGTGGTATAGGACAGGGGTATGGCTACACCTTC. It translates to CASSGIGQGYGYTF.